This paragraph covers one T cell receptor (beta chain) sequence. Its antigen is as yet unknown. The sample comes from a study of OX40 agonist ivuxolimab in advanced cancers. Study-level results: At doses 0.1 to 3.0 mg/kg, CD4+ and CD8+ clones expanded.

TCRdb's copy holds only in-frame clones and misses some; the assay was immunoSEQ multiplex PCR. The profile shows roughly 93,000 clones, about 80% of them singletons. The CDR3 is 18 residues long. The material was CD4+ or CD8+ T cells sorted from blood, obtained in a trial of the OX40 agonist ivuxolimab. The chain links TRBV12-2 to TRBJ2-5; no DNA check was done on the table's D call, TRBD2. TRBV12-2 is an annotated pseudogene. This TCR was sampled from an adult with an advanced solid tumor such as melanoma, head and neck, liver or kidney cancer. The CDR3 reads CASRFTGTSGSCEETQYF. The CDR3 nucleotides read TGTGCAAGTCGCTTCACCGGGACTAGCGGGAGTTGCGAAGAGACCCAGTACTTC.